A selection of T cell receptor beta chains follows, all from one sample in a study of cytotoxic CD8 clonotypes in ibrutinib-treated CLL. TCRdb's copy holds only in-frame clones and misses some; the assay was immunoSEQ multiplex PCR. The table lists 250,000 to 350,000 clones, roughly four fifths of them singletons, with about 6% in the top ten. Sequencing used PBMCs, obtained at disease progression, from a patient treated with ibrutinib. All receptors derive from a human donor with chronic lymphocytic leukemia. Each CDR3 is given with its conserved first and last residue. Each record gives: V gene, D gene, J gene, clone size, CDR3 DNA, CDR3 protein. A D gene is named only where the DNA matches it firmly. Clone size, where shown, is once, few, many, or a class for clones that have expanded.

v_call: TRBV5-1; d_call: -; j_call: TRBJ2-3; clone_size: -; cdr3_nt: TGCGCCAGCAGTTATCACAGGGGTTCGGGAGGCTTTAGCACAGATACGCAGTATTTT; cdr3_aa: CASSYHRGSGGFSTDTQYF
v_call: TRBV4-2; d_call: TRBD1; j_call: TRBJ2-7; clone_size: -; cdr3_nt: TGTGCCAGCAGCCAGCGACAGGGGGACGAGCAGTACTTC; cdr3_aa: CASSQRQGDEQYF
v_call: TRBV5-1; d_call: -; j_call: TRBJ2-3; clone_size: -; cdr3_nt: TGCGCCAGCAGCTTGGATAGCAACACAGATACGCAGTATTTT; cdr3_aa: CASSLDSNTDTQYF
v_call: TRBV5-1; d_call: TRBD1; j_call: TRBJ2-2; clone_size: -; cdr3_nt: TGCGCCAGCAGCTTGGCCCGTAGGGGGCAGGGGGAGCTGTTTTTT; cdr3_aa: CASSLARRGQGELFF
v_call: TRBV11-2; d_call: TRBD1; j_call: TRBJ1-1; clone_size: -; cdr3_nt: TGTGCCAGCAGCTTATTCATCTGGGACAGGGTTTTGACTGAAGCTTTCTTT; cdr3_aa: CASSLFIWDRVLTEAFF
v_call: TRBV9; d_call: -; j_call: TRBJ2-1; clone_size: -; cdr3_nt: TGTGCCAGCAGCGTAGCTTTTCAGGACAGCCTGAATGAGCAGTTCTTC; cdr3_aa: CASSVAFQDSLNEQFF
v_call: TRBV10-3; d_call: -; j_call: TRBJ1-2; clone_size: -; cdr3_nt: TGTGCCGCCGGGGAGTATGGCTACACCTTC; cdr3_aa: CAAGEYGYTF
v_call: TRBV11-2; d_call: -; j_call: TRBJ2-1; clone_size: -; cdr3_nt: TGTGCCAGCAGCTTCGCGGGCTCCTACAATGAGCAGTTCTTC; cdr3_aa: CASSFAGSYNEQFF
v_call: TRBV4-3; d_call: -; j_call: TRBJ2-7; clone_size: once; cdr3_nt: TGCGCCAGCAGCCAAGATCTGCTTAGCGGCGGATACGAGCAGTACTTC; cdr3_aa: CASSQDLLSGGYEQYF
v_call: TRBV7-5; d_call: -; j_call: TRBJ2-6; clone_size: -; cdr3_nt: TGTGTCAGAAGCTCCCTCGCCACCGGGACACCCAAAGGCGGGGCCAACGTCCTGACTTTC; cdr3_aa: CVRSSLATGTPKGGANVLTF
v_call: TRBV29-1; d_call: TRBD1; j_call: TRBJ1-6; clone_size: -; cdr3_nt: TGCAGCGTTGAAGATCTCCGACAGGGGGCTTGCTCACCCCTCCACTTT; cdr3_aa: CSVEDLRQGACSPLHF
v_call: TRBV29-1; d_call: TRBD2; j_call: TRBJ2-7; clone_size: -; cdr3_nt: TGCAGCGTTGTTGGCGGGAGGGACTACGAGCAGTACTTC; cdr3_aa: CSVVGGRDYEQYF
v_call: TRBV29-1; d_call: -; j_call: TRBJ2-3; clone_size: -; cdr3_nt: TGCAGCGTGACGTTGGATACGCAGTATTTT; cdr3_aa: CSVTLDTQYF
v_call: TRBV7-9; d_call: -; j_call: TRBJ2-7; clone_size: -; cdr3_nt: TGTGCCAGCAGCGTCGACTCCTACGAGCAGTACTTC; cdr3_aa: CASSVDSYEQYF
v_call: TRBV5-1; d_call: TRBD1; j_call: TRBJ1-2; clone_size: -; cdr3_nt: TGCGCCAGCAGCTTTCTTTCCACAGGGGGCTGGGACTATGGCTACACCTTC; cdr3_aa: CASSFLSTGGWDYGYTF